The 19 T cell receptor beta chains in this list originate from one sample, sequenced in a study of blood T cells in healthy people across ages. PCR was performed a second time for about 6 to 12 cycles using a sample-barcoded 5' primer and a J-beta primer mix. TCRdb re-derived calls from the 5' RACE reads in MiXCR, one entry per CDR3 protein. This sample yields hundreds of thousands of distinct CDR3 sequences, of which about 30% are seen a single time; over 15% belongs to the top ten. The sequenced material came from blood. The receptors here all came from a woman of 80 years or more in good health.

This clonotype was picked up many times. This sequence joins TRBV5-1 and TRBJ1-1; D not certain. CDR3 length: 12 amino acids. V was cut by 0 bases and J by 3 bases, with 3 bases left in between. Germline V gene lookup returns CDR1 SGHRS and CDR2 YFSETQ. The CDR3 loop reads CASSLGDTEAFF. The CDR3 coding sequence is TGCGCCAGCAGCTTGGGTGACACTGAAGCTTTCTTT.

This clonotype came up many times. Here the CDR3 reads CAISESTGRSNQPQHF. CDR3 DNA: TGTGCCATCAGTGAGTCGACGGGGAGAAGCAATCAGCCCCAGCATTTT. This rearrangement joins TRBV10-3 to TRBJ1-5, with unresolved D. V gave up 0 bases and J gave up 1 base, with 10 bases separating them. CDR3 length: 16 amino acids. Germline assignment: CDR1 ENHRY and CDR2 SYGVKD.

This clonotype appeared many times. CDR3 amino acids: CASSPQTRSYEQYF. The CDR3 DNA follows: TGTGCCAGCAGTCCTCAGACTCGTTCCTACGAGCAGTACTTC. This chain uses TRBV27 with TRBJ2-7; D is unresolved. With 5 bases removed from V and 1 base from J, the gap between germline ends came to 12 bases. CDR3 length: 14 residues. The germline CDR1 and CDR2 sequences are MNHEY and SMNVEV (reference sequence).

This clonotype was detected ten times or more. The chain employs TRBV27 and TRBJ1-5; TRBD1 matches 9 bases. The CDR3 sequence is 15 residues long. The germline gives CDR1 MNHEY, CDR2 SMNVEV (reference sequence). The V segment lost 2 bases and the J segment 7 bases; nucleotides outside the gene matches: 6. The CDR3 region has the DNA TGTGCCAGCAGTTTACGGGACAGGGCGGCCCAGCCCCAGCATTTT. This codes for CASSLRDRAAQPQHF.

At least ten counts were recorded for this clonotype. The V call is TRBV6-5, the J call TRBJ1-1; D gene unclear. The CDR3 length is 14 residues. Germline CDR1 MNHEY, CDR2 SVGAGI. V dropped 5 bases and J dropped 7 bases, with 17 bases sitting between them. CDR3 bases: TGTGCCAGCAGTCTATCCCGGGCCACCTATGAAGCTTTCTTT. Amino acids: CASSLSRATYEAFF.

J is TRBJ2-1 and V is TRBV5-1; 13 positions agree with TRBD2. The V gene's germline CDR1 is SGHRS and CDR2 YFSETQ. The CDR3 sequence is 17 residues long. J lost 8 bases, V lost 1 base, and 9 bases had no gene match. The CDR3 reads CASSLPTSGGAEDEQFF. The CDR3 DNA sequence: TGCGCCAGCAGCTTGCCAACTAGCGGGGGGGCCGAGGATGAGCAGTTCTTC.

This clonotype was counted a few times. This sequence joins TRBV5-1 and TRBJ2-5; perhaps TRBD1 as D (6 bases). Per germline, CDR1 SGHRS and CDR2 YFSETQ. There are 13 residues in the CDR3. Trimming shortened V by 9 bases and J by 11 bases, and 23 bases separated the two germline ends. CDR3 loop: CATSGQGYSEQYF. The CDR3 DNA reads TGCGCCACCTCAGGGCAGGGGTACAGTGAGCAGTACTTC.

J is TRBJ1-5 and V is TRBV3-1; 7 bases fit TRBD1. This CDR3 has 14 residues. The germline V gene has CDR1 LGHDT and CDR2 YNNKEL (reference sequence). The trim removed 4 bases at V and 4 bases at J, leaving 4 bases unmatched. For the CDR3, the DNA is TGTGCCAGCAGCCCGGGACAGAAAAATCAGCCCCAGCATTTT. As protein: CASSPGQKNQPQHF.

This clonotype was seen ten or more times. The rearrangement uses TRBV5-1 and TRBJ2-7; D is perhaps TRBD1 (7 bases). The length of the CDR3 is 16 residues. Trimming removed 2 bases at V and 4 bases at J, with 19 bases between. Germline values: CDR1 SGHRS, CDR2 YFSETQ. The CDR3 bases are TGCGCCAGCAGCTTATGGCCGCAGGGGGGATCGTACGAGCAGTACTTC. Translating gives CASSLWPQGGSYEQYF.

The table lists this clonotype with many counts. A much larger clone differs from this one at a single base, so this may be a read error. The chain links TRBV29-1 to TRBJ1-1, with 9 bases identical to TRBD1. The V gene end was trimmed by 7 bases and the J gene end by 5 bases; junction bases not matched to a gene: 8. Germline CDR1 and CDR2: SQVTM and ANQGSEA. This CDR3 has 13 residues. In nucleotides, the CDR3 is TGCAGCGCGAAGGGACAGGGAAGTACTGAAGCTTTCTTT. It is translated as CSAKGQGSTEAFF.

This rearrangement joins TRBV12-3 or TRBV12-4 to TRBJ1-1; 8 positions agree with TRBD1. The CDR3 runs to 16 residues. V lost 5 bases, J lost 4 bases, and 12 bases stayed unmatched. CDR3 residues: CASSPPYRGRTTEAFF. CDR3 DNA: TGTGCCAGCAGTCCCCCCTACAGGGGGAGGACCACTGAAGCTTTCTTT.

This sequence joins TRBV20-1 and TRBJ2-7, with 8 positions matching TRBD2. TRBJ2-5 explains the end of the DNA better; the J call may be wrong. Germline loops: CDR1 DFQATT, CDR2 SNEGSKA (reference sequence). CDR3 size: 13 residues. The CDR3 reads CSARNAGGETQYF. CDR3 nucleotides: TGCAGTGCTAGGAACGCGGGAGGAGAGACCCAGTACTTC.

The CDR3: CASSLALSGGITDTQYF. The DNA of the CDR3 is TGTGCCAGCAGCTTAGCCCTAAGCGGGGGGATCACAGATACGCAGTATTTT. This chain links TRBV7-8 with TRBJ2-3, with TRBD2 matching over 9 bases. CDR3 size: 17 residues. Trimming cost V 0 bases and J 2 bases; bases outside gene matches: 6. Germline V gene sequence: CDR1 SGHVS, CDR2 FQNEAQ. Filled out from reference TRBV7-8 and TRBJ2-3, the complete variable domain reads GAGVSQSPRYKVAKRGQDVALRCDPISGHVSLFWYQQALGQGPEFLTYFQNEAQLDKSGLPSDRFFAERPEGSVSTLKIQRTQQEDSAVYLCASSLALSGGITDTQYFGPGTRLTVL.

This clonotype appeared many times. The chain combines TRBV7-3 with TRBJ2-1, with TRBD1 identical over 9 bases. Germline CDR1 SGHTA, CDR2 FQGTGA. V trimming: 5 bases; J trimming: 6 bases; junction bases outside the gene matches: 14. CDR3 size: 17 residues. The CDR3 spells CASSLIPNRGLINEQFF. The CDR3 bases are TGTGCCAGCAGCCTAATCCCCAACAGGGGGCTCATCAATGAGCAGTTCTTC.

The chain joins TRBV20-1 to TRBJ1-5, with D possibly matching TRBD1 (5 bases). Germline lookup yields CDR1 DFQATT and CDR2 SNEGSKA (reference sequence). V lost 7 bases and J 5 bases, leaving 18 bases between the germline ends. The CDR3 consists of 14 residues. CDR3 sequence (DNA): TGCAGTGGGAAGGGGTTGGGGCCTCATCAGCCCCAGCATTTT. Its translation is CSGKGLGPHQPQHF.

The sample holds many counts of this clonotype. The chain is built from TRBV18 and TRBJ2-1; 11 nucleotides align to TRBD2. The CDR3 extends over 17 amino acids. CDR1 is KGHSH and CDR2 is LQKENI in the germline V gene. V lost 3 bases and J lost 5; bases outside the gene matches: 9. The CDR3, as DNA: TGTGCCAGCTCACCGAGACCGGGACTAGCGGTGAACAATGAGCAGTTCTTC. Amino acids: CASSPRPGLAVNNEQFF.

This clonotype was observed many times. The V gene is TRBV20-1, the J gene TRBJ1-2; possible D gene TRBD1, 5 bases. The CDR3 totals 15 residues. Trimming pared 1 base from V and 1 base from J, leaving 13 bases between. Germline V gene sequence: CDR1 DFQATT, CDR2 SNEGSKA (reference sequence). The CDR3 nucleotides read TGCAGTGCTAGAGCGTCCGGCAGGGATAACTATGGCTACACCTTC. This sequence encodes CSARASGRDNYGYTF.

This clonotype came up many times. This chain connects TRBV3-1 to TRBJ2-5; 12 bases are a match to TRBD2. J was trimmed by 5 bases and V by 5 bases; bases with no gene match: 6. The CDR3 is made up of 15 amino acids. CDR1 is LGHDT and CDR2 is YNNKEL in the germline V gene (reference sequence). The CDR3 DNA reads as TGTGCCAGCAGCTCTAGCGGGGGGGCCGCTGAGACCCAGTACTTC. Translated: CASSSSGGAAETQYF.

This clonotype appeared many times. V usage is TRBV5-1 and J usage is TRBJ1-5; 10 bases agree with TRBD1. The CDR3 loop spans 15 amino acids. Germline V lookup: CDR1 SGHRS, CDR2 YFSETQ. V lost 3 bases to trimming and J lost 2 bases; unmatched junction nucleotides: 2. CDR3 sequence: CASSWGTGGNQPQHF. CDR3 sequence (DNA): TGCGCCAGCAGCTGGGGGACAGGGGGCAATCAGCCCCAGCATTTT.